This entry lists 9 T cell receptor beta chains sequenced from one sample in a study of T-cell memory formation after mild COVID-19 (dated by TCRdb to 2020 to 2022). Receptors were amplified or captured by 5' RACE. Sequencing used an Illumina NovaSeq 6000. The public sequencing data were trimmed at Q25 with fastp and processed into clonotypes with MiXCR by TCRdb, which kept only in-frame beta chains. Identical CDR3 protein sequences are pooled into one entry, listed with their most common genes and DNA. Counted in this sample were some 160,000 distinct CDR3 sequences; around a third of them appeared once. The biggest ten clones account for about 12% of the sample. Source material: PBMCs or a T cell subset sorted from them (not recorded which). Receptor source: an adult woman who had mild COVID-19 (a few samples of this study predate the infection). The sample titles of this study are shuffled in the database, so cell type and time point are left out; the donor was told from shared clones.

This clonotype turned up a few times. The chain couples TRBV9 to TRBJ1-5, with a weak D call TRBD1 (6 bases). Deletions cut 7 bases from V and 7 bases from J, with 18 bases between. In germline, CDR1 is SGDLS, CDR2 YYNGEE. The CDR3 spans 14 residues. The CDR3 coding sequence is TGTGCCAGCGGAGGGGGGGGTGGAGGCCAGCCCCAGCATTTT. Translated: CASGGGGGGQPQHF.

CDR3 sequence: CAWGKGDTQYF. CDR3 sequence (DNA): TGTGCCTGGGGGAAAGGAGATACGCAGTATTTT. The chain uses TRBV30 and TRBJ2-3; no clear D gene. Germline V CDR1 and CDR2: GTSNPN, SVGIG (reference sequence). Trimming left V 5 bases short and J 5 bases short, with 8 bases between. The CDR3 has 11 amino acids.

V and J are TRBV2 and TRBJ1-5; 8 bases agree with TRBD1. CDR3 length equals 13 residues. The germline V gene encodes CDR1 SNHLY and CDR2 FYNNEI. The V gene end was trimmed by 6 bases and the J gene end by 4 bases; junction bases not matched to a gene: 2. The CDR3 nucleotides are TGTGCCAGCAGCAGGACAGGGAATCAGCCCCAGCATTTT. Amino acid sequence: CASSRTGNQPQHF. Full variable domain (missing parts from reference TRBV2 and TRBJ1-5): EPEVTQTPSHQVTQMGQEVILRCVPISNHLYFYWYRQILGQKVEFLVSFYNNEISEKSEIFDDQFSVERPDGSNFTLKIRSTKLEDSAMYFCASSRTGNQPQHFGDGTRLSIL.

This clonotype was seen only a few times. The rearrangement joins TRBV2 to TRBJ1-5; D unresolved. V lost 7 bases, J lost 2 bases, and 9 bases lay in between. Germline V lookup: CDR1 SNHLY, CDR2 FYNNEI. The CDR3 extends over 13 amino acids. The CDR3 region is CASTRSGNQPQHF. DNA of the CDR3: TGTGCCAGCACTCGGTCCGGCAATCAGCCCCAGCATTTT.

The chain employs TRBV4-1 and TRBJ1-2; D remains unclear. With 4 bases removed from V and 8 bases from J, the gap between germline ends came to 14 bases. The CDR3 consists of 13 residues. CDR1 and CDR2 (germline): MGHRA, YSYEKL. CDR3 coding DNA: TGCGCCAGCAGCCTCGGCTCAGTCTCGGGCTACACCTTC. Translating gives CASSLGSVSGYTF.

The V call is TRBV7-3, the J call TRBJ1-1; 7 bases match TRBD1. This CDR3 has 15 residues. Germline CDR1 reads SGHTA; CDR2 reads FQGTGA. J lost 2 bases, V lost 2 bases, and 5 bases had no gene match. The CDR3 coding sequence is TGTGCCAGCAGCTTACAGGGGGGGCCTAACACTGAAGCTTTCTTT. Translating it yields CASSLQGGPNTEAFF.

This clonotype has just a few counts. CDR3 sequence reads: CASSLWTAGAKNIQYF. CDR3 DNA sequence: TGTGCCAGCTCCCTTTGGACAGCAGGAGCCAAAAACATTCAGTACTTC. The chain combines TRBV18 with TRBJ2-4, with a tentative D call TRBD1 (6 bases). The V end was cut by 6 bases, the J end by 0 bases, with 15 bases between. CDR3 length: 16 amino acids. Germline V gene sequence: CDR1 KGHSH, CDR2 LQKENI.

There are a few counts of this clonotype. This chain links TRBV5-1 with TRBJ1-6, with D perhaps matching TRBD1 (5 bases). This CDR3 comprises 15 residues. Germline loops: CDR1 SGHRS, CDR2 YFSETQ. V was shortened by 0 bases and J by 7 bases, with 11 bases between the two germline ends. The CDR3 DNA reads as TGCGCCAGCAGCTTGGAGGCAGGGTCAAATTCACCCCTCCACTTT. Its translation: CASSLEAGSNSPLHF. The full variable domain, in which reference TRBV5-1 and TRBJ1-6 provide the parts outside the CDR3, is KAGVTQTPRYLIKTRGQQVTLSCSPISGHRSVSWYQQTPGQGLQFLFEYFSETQRNKGNFPGRFSGRQFSNSRSEMNVSTLELGDSALYLCASSLEAGSNSPLHFGNGTRLTVT.

This clonotype has only a few counts. The CDR3 DNA reads as TGCGCCAGCAGCGTTAGCGGGGCCAGCACAGATACGCAGTATTTT. It specifies CASSVSGASTDTQYF. The V call is TRBV5-1, the J call TRBJ2-3; 8 nucleotides agree with TRBD2. CDR1 is SGHRS and CDR2 is YFSETQ in the germline V gene. The CDR3 is made up of 15 amino acids. The V segment lost 4 bases and the J segment 0 bases; nucleotides outside the gene matches: 4.